Listed below are T cell receptor beta chains from one sample, sequenced in a study of blood T cell repertoires in COVID-19. The table came from immunoSEQ multiplex PCR; TCRdb's copy has only in-frame clones and leaves some out. The sample has roughly 150,000 clones; approximately 80% are singletons. The specimen sequenced was PBMCs or T cells enriched from blood (not recorded which). These receptors all stem from a man aged 70 or older who had been exposed to COVID-19. The CDR3 runs from the conserved cysteine through the conserved F or W. The D gene is left open where the match is weak. Only some rows state a clone size, as once, few, many or a class for expanded clones.

V,D,size,J,CDR3,DNA
TRBV28,TRBD1,-,TRBJ2-3,CASSLLGGGTDTQYF,TGTGCCAGCAGTTTATTAGGGGGCGGCACAGATACGCAGTATTTT
TRBV19,-,-,TRBJ2-2,CASTPSGSGELFF,TGTGCCAGTACTCCATCCGGTTCCGGGGAGCTGTTTTTT
TRBV19,-,-,TRBJ1-6,CASSIQGLNSPLHF,TGTGCCAGTAGTATACAGGGCCTTAATTCACCCCTCCACTTT
TRBV7-2,-,-,TRBJ2-6,CASSPRLGTGANVLTF,TGTGCCAGCAGCCCACGACTCGGGACTGGGGCCAACGTCCTGACTTTC
TRBV21-1,-,-,TRBJ1-1,CASHGLKRGIRTEAFF,TGTGCCAGCCATGGGCTGAAACGGGGGATTCGGACTGAAGCTTTCTTT
TRBV7-2,TRBD1,-,TRBJ1-4,CASSAQQGAGEKLFF,TGTGCCAGCAGCGCACAACAGGGGGCTGGGGAAAAACTGTTTTTT
TRBV19,-,once,TRBJ1-2,CASEQGAVGYGYTF,TGTGCCAGCGAGCAAGGGGCTGTCGGCTATGGCTACACCTTC
TRBV5-1,TRBD1,-,TRBJ1-4,CASRGWDRNEKLFF,TGCGCCAGCAGGGGGTGGGACAGGAATGAAAAACTGTTTTTT
TRBV20-1,TRBD2,few,TRBJ2-5,CSASPLARETQYF,TGCAGTGCTAGTCCACTAGCGAGAGAGACCCAGTACTTC
TRBV7-9,-,-,TRBJ2-7,CASSSLQGTYEQYF,TGTGCCAGCAGCTCATTACAGGGAACCTACGAGCAGTACTTC
TRBV4-1,TRBD2,-,TRBJ2-1,CASSQGTSGGGSSYNEQFF,TGCGCCAGCAGCCAAGGTACTAGCGGGGGGGGGAGCTCCTACAATGAGCAGTTCTTC
TRBV27,-,-,TRBJ2-5,CASISLGRGTQYF,TGTGCCAGCATCTCCCTGGGGCGGGGGACCCAGTACTTC
TRBV2,-,-,TRBJ1-5,CASMLFREGSNQPQHF,TGTGCCAGCATGCTCTTTAGGGAGGGTAGCAATCAGCCCCAGCATTTT
TRBV5-1,-,-,TRBJ2-5,CASRYSGVEETQYF,TGCGCCAGCAGATACTCGGGGGTCGAAGAGACCCAGTACTTC
TRBV7-2,-,-,TRBJ1-3,CASSLMVYSGNTIYF,TGTGCCAGCAGCTTAATGGTCTACTCTGGAAACACCATATATTTT
TRBV28,-,-,TRBJ2-3,CASSLSGGTDTQYF,TGTGCCAGCAGTTTAAGCGGCGGGACAGATACGCAGTATTTT
TRBV7-2,-,-,TRBJ2-7,CASSFQNSYEQYF,TGTGCCAGCAGCTTTCAGAACTCCTACGAGCAGTACTTC
TRBV28,-,-,TRBJ1-1,CASSPPRWEREAFF,TGTGCCAGCAGTCCCCCACGCTGGGAGCGGGAAGCTTTCTTT
TRBV5-4,TRBD1,-,TRBJ1-2,CASSLARGQGSAGYTF,TGTGCCAGCAGCTTGGCCAGGGGACAGGGGTCGGCGGGCTACACCTTC
TRBV18,TRBD1,-,TRBJ2-7,CASSLWTGEGIYEQYF,TGTGCCAGCTCACTTTGGACAGGGGAGGGTATCTACGAGCAGTACTTC
TRBV6-1,TRBD1,-,TRBJ1-2,CASSEAGTGIYGYTF,TGTGCCAGCAGTGAGGCCGGGACAGGGATCTATGGCTACACCTTC
TRBV6-2/TRBV6-3,TRBD1,-,TRBJ1-5,CASSITGTGYPNQPQHF,TGTGCCAGCAGTATCACCGGGACAGGGTATCCCAATCAGCCCCAGCATTTT
TRBV6-6,-,-,TRBJ2-5,CASSTARAELRETQYF,TGTGCCAGCAGTACCGCCAGGGCGGAGCTGAGGGAGACCCAGTACTTC
TRBV5-4,TRBD1,-,TRBJ1-4,CASSLEAGTGGGKLFF,TGTGCCAGCAGCCTGGAGGCTGGGACAGGAGGGGGGAAACTGTTTTTT
TRBV10-2,-,-,TRBJ1-2,CASSPDGGAYGYTF,TGCGCCAGCAGTCCGGACGGCGGGGCCTATGGCTACACCTTC
TRBV20-1,TRBD2,-,TRBJ2-3,CSASPVAGGPRDTQYF,TGCAGTGCTAGTCCGGTAGCGGGAGGGCCTAGAGATACGCAGTATTTT
TRBV28,-,-,TRBJ2-2,CASSLRQGGSTGELFF,TGTGCCAGCAGTTTGCGTCAGGGGGGTAGCACCGGGGAGCTGTTTTTT
TRBV28,-,-,TRBJ1-1,CASRGRENTEAFF,TGTGCCAGCAGGGGGCGAGAAAACACTGAAGCTTTCTTT
TRBV29-1,-,few,TRBJ1-1,CSSSGRVNTEAFF,TGCAGTTCCTCCGGGCGGGTGAACACTGAAGCTTTCTTT
TRBV7-2,-,-,TRBJ2-6,CASSSRGGANVLTF,TGTGCCAGCAGCTCTAGAGGAGGGGCCAACGTCCTGACTTTC
TRBV6-5,-,once,TRBJ1-2,CSIHWASTAYGYTF,TGTTCGATACACTGGGCCTCCACTGCTTATGGCTACACCTTC
TRBV6-5,-,-,TRBJ1-6,CASSRTENSPLHF,TGTGCCAGCAGCCGGACAGAAAATTCACCCCTCCACTTT
TRBV7-2,-,-,TRBJ2-3,CASGSSAARGDTQYF,TGTGCCAGCGGGAGTTCGGCAGCGCGTGGAGATACGCAGTATTTT
TRBV20-1,TRBD1,-,TRBJ1-2,CSASPDRDYGYTF,TGCAGTGCTAGTCCGGACAGGGACTATGGCTACACCTTC
TRBV7-2,TRBD2,-,TRBJ2-3,CVSAGVTDTQYF,TGTGTCTCAGCGGGAGTCACAGATACGCAGTATTTT
TRBV5-4,-,-,TRBJ2-7,CASSATGTYEQYF,TGTGCCAGCAGTGCTACTGGGACTTACGAGCAGTACTTC
TRBV6-2/TRBV6-3,-,few,TRBJ1-1,CASSATQGKNTEAFF,TGTGCCAGCAGCGCAACCCAGGGTAAAAACACTGAAGCTTTCTTT
TRBV27,-,few,TRBJ2-1,CASTLRGLNHNEQFF,TGTGCCAGCACTCTAAGGGGTTTAAACCACAATGAGCAGTTCTTC
TRBV7-2,-,-,TRBJ2-5,CASSLGGFVSQETQYF,TGTGCCAGCAGCTTAGGCGGATTTGTCAGCCAAGAGACCCAGTACTTC
TRBV6-5,-,-,TRBJ2-6,CASSAGSPGANVLTF,TGTGCCAGCAGCGCGGGGAGTCCTGGGGCCAACGTCCTGACTTTC
TRBV28,TRBD2,-,TRBJ2-1,CASSFGGGLYEQFF,TGTGCCAGCAGTTTCGGGGGAGGGCTATATGAGCAGTTCTTC
TRBV7-3,TRBD2,-,TRBJ2-3,CASSLLSSGGERDTQYF,TGTGCCAGCAGCTTACTTTCTAGCGGGGGGGAGAGAGATACGCAGTATTTT
TRBV30,-,-,TRBJ1-2,CAWSYPGNGYTF,TGTGCCTGGAGTTACCCAGGGAATGGCTACACCTTC
TRBV5-1,-,-,TRBJ1-2,CASSLVGESNYGYTF,TGCGCCAGCAGCTTGGTAGGGGAATCTAACTATGGCTACACCTTC
TRBV5-1,-,few,TRBJ2-7,CASGSGEITYEQYF,TGCGCCAGCGGGAGTGGGGAGATCACCTACGAGCAGTACTTC